This TCR beta chain comes out of a study of T cells after yellow fever vaccination. TCRdb redid the calling of the 5' RACE reads with MiXCR, one entry per CDR3 protein. Altogether 200,000 to 300,000 distinct CDR3 sequences are present, approximately 12% being singletons, with the ten largest covering 0.5% to 0.6%. Here the sequenced sample was CD4+ T cells sorted from PBMCs, taken 45 days after the yellow fever booster vaccination. The source of this sequence is a man aged 25 to 40 who received the YFV17D yellow fever vaccine.

CDR3 sequence reads: CASSPDRGGQYF. In DNA, the CDR3 is TGTGCCAGCAGCCCGGACCGTGGGGGGCAGTACTTC. The chain links TRBV7-9 to TRBJ2-7; D could derive from TRBD1 or TRBD2 (5 bases each). V was clipped by 5 bases and J by 9 bases, with 14 bases between them. The CDR3 is made up of 12 amino acids. CDR1 and CDR2 from the germline V gene are SEHNR and FQNEAQ (reference sequence).